The rows below give T cell receptor beta chains drawn from one sample of a study of blood T cell repertoires in COVID-19. TCRdb keeps only in-frame clones here, not all; method: immunoSEQ multiplex PCR. The sample records about 32,000 clones, more than 80% being singletons. Specimen: peripheral blood. These receptors were taken from a man in his sixties with active or convalescent COVID-19. Each CDR3 is given with its conserved first and last residue. The D gene is left open where the match is weak. Clone size is shown for a subset of rows, as once, few, many or a class of expanded clone.

D: TRBD1; J: TRBJ1-1; V: TRBV5-1; size: .; CDR3: CASSPRPGTGNTEAFF; DNA: TGCGCCAGCAGCCCCAGACCCGGGACAGGGAACACTGAAGCTTTCTTT
D: .; J: TRBJ2-1; V: TRBV29-1; size: .; CDR3: CSAPRSGTYNEQFF; DNA: TGCAGCGCCCCGAGGTCGGGAACTTACAATGAGCAGTTCTTC
D: .; J: TRBJ2-5; V: TRBV5-6; size: .; CDR3: CASSYLGQQETQYF; DNA: TGTGCCAGCAGCTACCTCGGACAGCAAGAGACCCAGTACTTC
D: .; J: TRBJ1-6; V: TRBV7-2; size: once; CDR3: CASSPGQSYNSPLHF; DNA: TGTGCCAGCAGCCCAGGACAAAGCTATAATTCACCCCTCCACTTT
D: .; J: TRBJ1-5; V: TRBV27; size: .; CDR3: CASSLRADFGNQPQHF; DNA: TGTGCCAGCAGTTTAAGAGCGGATTTTGGCAATCAGCCCCAGCATTTT
D: .; J: TRBJ2-3; V: TRBV2; size: .; CDR3: CAITGTDTQYF; DNA: TGTGCCATCACGGGCACAGATACGCAGTATTTT
D: .; J: TRBJ2-3; V: TRBV3-1/TRBV3-2; size: .; CDR3: CASSLTLGSGTDTQYF; DNA: TGTGCCAGCAGCCTCACTCTGGGGAGTGGAACAGATACGCAGTATTTT
D: .; J: TRBJ2-3; V: TRBV24-1; size: .; CDR3: CATSVVGGTQYF; DNA: TGTGCCACCAGTGTAGTCGGGGGTACGCAGTATTTT
D: TRBD2; J: TRBJ2-6; V: TRBV18; size: few; CDR3: CASSAGIGGALSGANVLTF; DNA: TGTGCCAGCTCGGCGGGAATCGGGGGGGCTCTCTCTGGGGCCAACGTCCTGACTTTC
D: .; J: TRBJ1-5; V: TRBV30; size: few; CDR3: CAWSVLVGQPQHF; DNA: TGTGCCTGGAGTGTCCTGGTCGGTCAGCCCCAGCATTTT
D: .; J: TRBJ2-2; V: TRBV4-2; size: .; CDR3: CASSHRTGELFF; DNA: TGTGCCAGCAGCCATCGCACCGGGGAGCTGTTTTTT
D: .; J: TRBJ1-4; V: TRBV27; size: .; CDR3: CASGRAMGIVGEKLFF; DNA: TGTGCCAGCGGGCGGGCCATGGGGATCGTGGGTGAAAAACTGTTTTTT
D: .; J: TRBJ1-2; V: TRBV19; size: .; CDR3: CASSISDRPYTF; DNA: TGTGCCAGTAGTATTTCAGACAGACCCTACACCTTC
D: .; J: TRBJ1-1; V: TRBV21-1; size: .; CDR3: CARPRLHTEAFF; DNA: TGTGCCCGCCCTCGTCTACACACTGAAGCTTTCTTT
D: .; J: TRBJ2-3; V: TRBV19; size: .; CDR3: CASSIGARVLDTQYF; DNA: TGTGCCAGTAGTATAGGGGCCAGGGTGCTAGATACGCAGTATTTT
D: TRBD1; J: TRBJ1-1; V: TRBV6-6; size: .; CDR3: CASSRRLSPGGLLAEAFF; DNA: TGTGCCAGCAGTCGACGATTATCCCCAGGGGGCCTACTGGCTGAAGCTTTCTTT
D: .; J: TRBJ2-3; V: TRBV5-6; size: .; CDR3: CASSPRLTVATQYF; DNA: TGTGCCAGCAGCCCAAGGCTTACAGTTGCTACGCAGTATTTT
D: TRBD2; J: TRBJ2-5; V: TRBV24-1; size: .; CDR3: CATSDSTKRGETQYF; DNA: TGTGCCACCAGTGATAGTACAAAGCGGGGAGAGACCCAGTACTTC
D: TRBD1; J: TRBJ1-4; V: TRBV28; size: .; CDR3: CASTQMRGQLFF; DNA: TGTGCCAGCACCCAAATGCGGGGACAGTTGTTTTTT
D: .; J: TRBJ1-1; V: TRBV11-3; size: .; CDR3: CASSSQTGEAFF; DNA: TGTGCCAGCAGCTCCCAGACAGGAGAAGCTTTCTTT
D: .; J: TRBJ2-2; V: TRBV24-1; size: .; CDR3: CATSDLDSRTGELFF; DNA: TGTGCCACCAGTGATTTGGATAGCCGGACTGGGGAGCTGTTTTTT
D: .; J: TRBJ2-1; V: TRBV7-2; size: few; CDR3: CASSLVASAANEQFF; DNA: TGTGCCAGCAGCTTAGTGGCTAGCGCGGCCAATGAGCAGTTCTTC
D: .; J: TRBJ2-1; V: TRBV13; size: .; CDR3: CASTPFPNEQFF; DNA: TGTGCCAGCACCCCTTTCCCCAATGAGCAGTTCTTC